This TCR beta chain originates from a study of response to subunit inactivated influenza vaccine. General observations from the study: Authors suggested each seasonal flu vaccination may recruit only limited numbers of new T cells.

MiXCR, run by TCRdb on the RT-PCR reads, gives a single entry per CDR3 protein. The sample lists about 650,000 distinct CDR3 sequences, 12% to 15% occurring once. This clonotype came up many times. Its antigen is unknown. This TCR was recovered from a man aged 50-60 years who received an inactivated influenza vaccine. This specimen consisted of PBMCs from blood, obtained 14 to 15 days before vaccination.

The CDR3 sequence: CASSLGEKDTQYF. In DNA, the CDR3 is TGTGCCAGCAGCTTAGGCGAGAAAGATACGCAGTATTTT. The chain uses TRBV7-8 and TRBJ2-3, with D hard to call. Germline CDR1 reads SGHVS; CDR2 reads FQNEAQ. This CDR3 spans 13 amino acids. The V end lost 1 base, the J end lost 5 bases, and 7 bases lay between the germline ends.